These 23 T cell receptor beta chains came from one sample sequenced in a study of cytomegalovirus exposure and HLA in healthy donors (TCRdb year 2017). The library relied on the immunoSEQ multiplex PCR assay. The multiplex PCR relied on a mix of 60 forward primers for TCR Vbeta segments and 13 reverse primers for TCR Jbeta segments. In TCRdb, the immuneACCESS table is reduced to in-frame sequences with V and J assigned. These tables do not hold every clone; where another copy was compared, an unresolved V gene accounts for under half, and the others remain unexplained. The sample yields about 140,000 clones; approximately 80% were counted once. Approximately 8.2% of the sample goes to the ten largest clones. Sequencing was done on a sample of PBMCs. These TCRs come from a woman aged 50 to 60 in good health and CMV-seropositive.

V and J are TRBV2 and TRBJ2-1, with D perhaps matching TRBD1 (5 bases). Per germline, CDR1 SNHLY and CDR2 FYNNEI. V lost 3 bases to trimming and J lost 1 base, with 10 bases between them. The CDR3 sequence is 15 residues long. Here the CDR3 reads CASSDRRASYNEQFF. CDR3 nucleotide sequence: TGTGCCAGCAGTGATCGCAGGGCTTCCTACAATGAGCAGTTCTTC. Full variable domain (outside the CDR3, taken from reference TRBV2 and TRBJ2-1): EPEVTQTPSHQVTQMGQEVILRCVPISNHLYFYWYRQILGQKVEFLVSFYNNEISEKSEIFDDQFSVERPDGSNFTLKIRSTKLEDSAMYFCASSDRRASYNEQFFGPGTRLTVL.

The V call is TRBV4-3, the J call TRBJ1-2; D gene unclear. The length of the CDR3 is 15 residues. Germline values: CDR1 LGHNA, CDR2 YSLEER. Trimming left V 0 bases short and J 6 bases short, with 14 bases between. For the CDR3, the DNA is TGCGCCAGCAGCCAAGATACGGGAAAGAATAATGGCTACACCTTC. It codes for CASSQDTGKNNGYTF.

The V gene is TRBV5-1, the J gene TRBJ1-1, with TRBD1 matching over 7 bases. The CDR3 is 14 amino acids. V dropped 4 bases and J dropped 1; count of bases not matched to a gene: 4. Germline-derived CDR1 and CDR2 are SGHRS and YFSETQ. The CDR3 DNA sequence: TGCGCCAGCAGCCGGGGACAGAAGAACACTGAAGCTTTCTTT. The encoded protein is CASSRGQKNTEAFF.

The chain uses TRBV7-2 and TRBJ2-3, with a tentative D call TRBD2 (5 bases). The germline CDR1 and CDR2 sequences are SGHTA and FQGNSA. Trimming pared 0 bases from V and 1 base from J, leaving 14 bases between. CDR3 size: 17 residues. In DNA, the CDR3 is TGTGCCAGCAGCTTAGCTGGAGGATCCCTCCGCACAGATACGCAGTATTTT. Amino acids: CASSLAGGSLRTDTQYF. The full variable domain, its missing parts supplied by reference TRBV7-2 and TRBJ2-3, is GAGVSQSPSNKVTEKGKDVELRCDPISGHTALYWYRQSLGQGLEFLIYFQGNSAPDKSGLPSDRFSAERTGGSVSTLTIQRTQQEDSAVYLCASSLAGGSLRTDTQYFGPGTRLTVL.

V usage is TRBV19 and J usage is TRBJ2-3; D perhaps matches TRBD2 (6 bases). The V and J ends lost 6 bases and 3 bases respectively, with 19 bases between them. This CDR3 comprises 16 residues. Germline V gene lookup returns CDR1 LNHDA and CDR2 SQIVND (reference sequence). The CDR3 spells CASRLAGGGETDTQYF. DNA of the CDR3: TGTGCCAGTAGATTGGCCGGGGGTGGTGAAACAGATACGCAGTATTTT.

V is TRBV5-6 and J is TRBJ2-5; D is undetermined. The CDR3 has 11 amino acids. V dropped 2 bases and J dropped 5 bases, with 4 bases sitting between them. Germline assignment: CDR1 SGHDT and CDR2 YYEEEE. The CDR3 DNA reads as TGTGCCAGCAGCTTACGGGAGACCCAGTACTTC. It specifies CASSLRETQYF.

The CDR3 sequence: CASSPRAGGTGELFF. The CDR3 DNA is TGTGCCAGCAGCCCAAGGGCGGGTGGTACCGGGGAGCTGTTTTTT. The chain links TRBV7-2 to TRBJ2-2, with D possibly matching TRBD2 (5 bases). The germline CDR1 and CDR2 sequences are SGHTA and FQGNSA. The CDR3 contains 15 residues. V lost 5 bases and J 5 bases, leaving 15 bases between the germline ends.

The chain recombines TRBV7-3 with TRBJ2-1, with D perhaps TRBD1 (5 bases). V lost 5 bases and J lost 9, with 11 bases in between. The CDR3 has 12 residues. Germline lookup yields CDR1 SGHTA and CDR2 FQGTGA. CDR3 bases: TGTGCCAGCAGCCCAGGGCTGACTGAGCAGTTCTTC. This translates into CASSPGLTEQFF.

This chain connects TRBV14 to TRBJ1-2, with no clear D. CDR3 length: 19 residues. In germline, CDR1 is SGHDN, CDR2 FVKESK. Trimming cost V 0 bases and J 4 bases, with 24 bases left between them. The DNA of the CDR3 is TGTGCCAGCAGCCAAGATTGGCAAGACTTAAGCATGCGGGGCTATGGCTACACCTTC. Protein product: CASSQDWQDLSMRGYGYTF.

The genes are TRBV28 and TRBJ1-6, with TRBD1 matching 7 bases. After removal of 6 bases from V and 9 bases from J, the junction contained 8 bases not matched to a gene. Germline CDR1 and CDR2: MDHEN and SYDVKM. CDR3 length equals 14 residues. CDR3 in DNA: TGTGCCAGCAGAACGGGACAGCAGATTTCACCCCTCCACTTT. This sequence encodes CASRTGQQISPLHF.

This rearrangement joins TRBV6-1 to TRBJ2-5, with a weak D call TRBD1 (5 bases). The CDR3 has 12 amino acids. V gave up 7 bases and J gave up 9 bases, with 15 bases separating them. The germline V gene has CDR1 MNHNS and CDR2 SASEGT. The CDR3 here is CASTLREGAQYF. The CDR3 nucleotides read TGTGCCAGCACCCTCAGGGAAGGAGCCCAGTACTTC.

The CDR3 nucleotides are TGTGCCAGCTCACCCGAACGGACAGGGCCCCACACTGAAGCTTTCTTT. Protein product: CASSPERTGPHTEAFF. The chain combines TRBV18 with TRBJ1-1; 8 nucleotides align to TRBD1. CDR1 KGHSH and CDR2 LQKENI come from the germline V gene. The CDR3 consists of 16 residues. With V trimmed by 3 bases and J by 3 bases, 9 bases remained unmatched.

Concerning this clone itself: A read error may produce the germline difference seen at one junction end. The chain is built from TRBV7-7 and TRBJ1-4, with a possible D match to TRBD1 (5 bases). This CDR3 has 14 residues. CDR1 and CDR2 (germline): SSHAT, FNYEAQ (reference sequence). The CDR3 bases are TGTGCTAGCAGCCGGGGGTTGGCTAATGAAAAACTGTTTTTT. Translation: CASSRGLANEKLFF.

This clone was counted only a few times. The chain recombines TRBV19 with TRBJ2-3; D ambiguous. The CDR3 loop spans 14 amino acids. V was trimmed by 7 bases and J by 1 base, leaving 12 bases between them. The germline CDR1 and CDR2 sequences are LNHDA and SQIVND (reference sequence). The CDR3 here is CASNPSTRTDTQYF. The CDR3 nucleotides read TGTGCCAGTAACCCTTCCACACGCACAGATACGCAGTATTTT.

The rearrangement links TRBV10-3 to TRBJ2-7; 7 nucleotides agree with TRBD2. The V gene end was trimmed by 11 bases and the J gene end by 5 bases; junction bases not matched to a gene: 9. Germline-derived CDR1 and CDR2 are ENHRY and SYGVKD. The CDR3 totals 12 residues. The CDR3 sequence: CASKLGGDEQYF. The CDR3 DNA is TGTGCCTCGAAGTTGGGGGGGGACGAGCAGTACTTC.

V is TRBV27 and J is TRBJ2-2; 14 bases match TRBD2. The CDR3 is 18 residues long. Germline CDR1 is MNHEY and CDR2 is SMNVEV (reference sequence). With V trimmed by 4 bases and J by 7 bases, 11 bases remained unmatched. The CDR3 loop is CASSSFGTSGSFYGELFF. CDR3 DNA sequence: TGTGCCAGCAGTTCCTTCGGGACTAGCGGGAGCTTCTACGGGGAGCTGTTTTTT.

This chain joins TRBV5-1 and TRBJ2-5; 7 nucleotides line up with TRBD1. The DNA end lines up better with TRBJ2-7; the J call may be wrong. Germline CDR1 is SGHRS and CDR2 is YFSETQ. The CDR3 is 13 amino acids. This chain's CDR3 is CASSSQGYYEQYF. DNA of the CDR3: TGCGCCAGCAGCTCACAGGGGTACTACGAGCAGTACTTC.

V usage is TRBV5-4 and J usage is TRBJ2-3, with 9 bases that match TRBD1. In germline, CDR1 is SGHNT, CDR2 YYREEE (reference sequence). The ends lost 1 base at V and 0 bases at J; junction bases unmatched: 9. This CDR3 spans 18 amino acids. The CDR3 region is CASSLRWLGTGSTDTQYF. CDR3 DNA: TGTGCCAGCAGCTTGAGGTGGTTGGGGACAGGGAGCACAGATACGCAGTATTTT.

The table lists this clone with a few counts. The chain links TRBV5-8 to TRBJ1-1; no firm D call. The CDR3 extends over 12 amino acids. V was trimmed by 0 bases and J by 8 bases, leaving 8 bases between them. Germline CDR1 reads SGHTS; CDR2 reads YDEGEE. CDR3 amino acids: CASSLVAVEAFF. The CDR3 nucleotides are TGTGCCAGCAGCTTGGTAGCTGTCGAAGCTTTCTTT.

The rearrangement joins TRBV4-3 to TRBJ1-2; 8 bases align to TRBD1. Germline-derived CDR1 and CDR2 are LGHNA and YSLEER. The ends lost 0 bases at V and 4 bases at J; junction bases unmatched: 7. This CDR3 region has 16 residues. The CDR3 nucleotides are TGCGCCAGCAGCCAAGATTTGGACAGGGATCTCTATGGCTACACCTTC. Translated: CASSQDLDRDLYGYTF.

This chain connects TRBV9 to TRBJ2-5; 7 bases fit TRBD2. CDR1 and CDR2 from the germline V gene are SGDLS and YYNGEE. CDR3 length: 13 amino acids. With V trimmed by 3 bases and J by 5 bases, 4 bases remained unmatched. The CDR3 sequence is CASSGGEGETQYF. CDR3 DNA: TGTGCCAGCAGCGGGGGGGAGGGGGAGACCCAGTACTTC.

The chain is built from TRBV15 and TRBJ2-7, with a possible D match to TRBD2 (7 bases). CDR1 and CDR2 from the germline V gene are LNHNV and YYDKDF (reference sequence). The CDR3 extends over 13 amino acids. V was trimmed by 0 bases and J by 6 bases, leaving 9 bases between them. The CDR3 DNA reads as TGTGCCACCAGCAGAGATCGGGGGGCCGAGCAGTACTTC. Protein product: CATSRDRGAEQYF. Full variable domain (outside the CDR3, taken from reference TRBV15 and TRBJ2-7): DAMVIQNPRYQVTQFGKPVTLSCSQTLNHNVMYWYQQKSSQAPKLLFHYYDKDFNNEADTPDNFQSRRPNTSFCFLDIRSPGLGDTAMYLCATSRDRGAEQYFGPGTRLTVT.

This chain's CDR3 is CASRQDGSSYNEQFF. The CDR3 DNA reads TGTGCCAGCAGACAGGACGGCAGCTCCTACAATGAGCAGTTCTTC. The chain carries TRBV11-3 and TRBJ2-1; possible D gene TRBD1, 5 bases. CDR3 length equals 15 residues. Trimming removed 6 bases from V and 0 bases from J, with 12 bases in between. Germline values: CDR1 SGHNT, CDR2 YENEEA.